This T cell receptor (beta chain) came from a study of blood T cells in healthy people across ages (dated by TCRdb to about 2015). General notes on the study: In model experiments, roughly one uniquely barcoded TCR beta cDNA molecule per two T cells was captured by template switching. To track age-related changes in TCR beta repertoire diversity, the study relied on deep sequencing normalized with unique cDNA molecular identifiers. Two additional independent replicas of 1 million unique cDNA reads from the same blood draw were analyzed for two donors (one aged 18 to 30 and one aged 80 or older). Donors were grouped into four age groups: young (average 16 years), middle-aged (about 38), aged (around 60) and long-lived (over 80).

Note on this clonotype: What this receptor recognizes is not known. Per-base qualities were not stored, and no clone one base away is much larger.

The library was obtained by 5' RACE. For sequencing, an Illumina HiSeq 2500 was employed. The second PCR ran for roughly 7 to 12 cycles and used a J-beta primer mix along with a sample-barcoded 5' primer. Each TCR beta cDNA molecule received a unique molecular identifier from a template-switch 5' adaptor carrying 12 random nucleotides. At least 3 million CDR3-containing paired-end reads were obtained from each sample. The Mint cDNA synthesis kit, primed by a TRBC-specific oligonucleotide, was used to synthesize first-strand cDNA from all RNA. All cDNA was treated with uracil-DNA glycosylase and then went through a first 18-cycle PCR with the universal primers M1SS and BC2_uni_R. As for the authors' bioinformatics: Normalization of each sample was performed by random selection of 1 million high-quality reads, each carrying a distinct molecular identifier. Reads sharing molecular identifiers were discarded rather than binned into consensus sequences. MiTCR, run with a Q25 quality threshold and the strictest error-elimination algorithm, handled CDR3 identification, clonotype clustering and error correction. A nonparametric unseen species model with Euler transformation was used to estimate lower-bound total TCR beta diversity. TCRdb ran its own pipeline on the public reads, namely fastp trimming at Q25 and MiXCR clone calling, and kept in-frame beta chains. Under each unique CDR3 protein, matching rows form one entry showing the most common genes and DNA. V and J calls and clone size were set by TCRdb, not the authors. In this sample the table shows around 520,000 distinct CDR3 sequences, about 29% of which occur a single time. Of the sample, over 3.5% is held by the ten largest clones.

Summary of the overall study and its limitations: Total diversity estimates from one million sequenced T cells were considered lower bounds and underestimates. As age increased, observed TCR beta diversity per million T cells dropped in a roughly linear way, and a significant reduction was already evident by age around 41. The percentage of naive T cells measured by flow cytometry correlated strongly with observed TCR beta diversity. The CMV infection status of donors was not known, potentially confounding age-related changes in expanded clonotypes. Compared with the aged group, the long-lived group had more naive CD4+ T cells, fewer expanded clones and increased TCR diversity, suggesting age selection. Conclusive comparison of naive and antigen-experienced compartments was prevented by the profiling of bulk unsorted PBMCs.

The donors were roughly 40 Caucasian individuals from Russia, aged roughly 6 to 100 years, who were systemically healthy. Around 10 milliliters of peripheral blood were collected from each donor into EDTA-treated Vacutainer tubes. PBMCs were isolated by Ficoll-Paque density-gradient centrifugation, with at least 7 million obtained per sample. Trizol reagent was used to extract total RNA from PBMCs, with at least 5.5 micrograms per sample. The percentages of naive CD45RAhigh/CD27high T cells were determined by flow cytometry on a PBMC aliquot from every donor. This sample was also put to use in a study of T cells of mothers and their children. The second paper states: The donors were nine systemically healthy Caucasian individuals, made up of three mothers and their six children. cDNA synthesis consumed the entire amount of extracted RNA, loaded at around 1.5 ug RNA in each 15 ul reaction. Sample barcodes and 2-4 random nucleotides were added via the M1S primer in the second PCR. More than 9 million TCR beta CDR3 reads were obtained from each mother, and about 3 million reads were obtained from each child. Thymic selection similarly shapes TCR recombination output in related and unrelated pairs, with minor effect from inherited differences. Related mother-child pairs always showed normalized repertoire overlap that was slightly higher than in unrelated mother-child pairs, though the difference was never significant. With a sensitivity of approximately 92 clones per million clonotypes, no persistent microchimeric T cell clones were detected. Deep NGS was used in the study to compare the TCR beta repertoires of mothers and children and to look for features that separate related mother-child pairs from unrelated individuals. The mean age was around 40 +/- 4 years for the mothers and approximately 11 +/- 4 years for the children. Libraries were sequenced on Illumina HiSeq 2000 with 100+100 nt paired-end reads after adapter ligation with NEBNext reagents. To avoid cross-contamination, the mother libraries and the child libraries were prepared a month apart and sequenced in separate runs. Each donor had between about 450,000 and 2,300,000 distinct TCR beta clonotypes identified. Naive TCR beta clonotypes were estimated from low-frequency clonotypes matched to each donor's FACS-determined naive share, without sorting.

This clonotype was obtained from a boy between 2 and 10 years old in good health. The specimen was blood.

Here is the DNA: TGTGCCAGCAGCCCCCGAGGGGGGCTGACAGATACGCAGTATTTT. It is translated as CASSPRGGLTDTQYF. The V gene is TRBV7-2 and the J gene is TRBJ2-3, with the D assignment possibly TRBD1 or TRBD2, given 6 matching bases for each. CDR1 SGHTA and CDR2 FQGNSA are derived from the germline V gene. The junction carries 15 bases between V and J, which are trimmed by 5 bases and 3 bases respectively. There are 15 amino acids in the CDR3, from cysteine to phenylalanine inclusive. This entry keeps only the CDR3 DNA: 45 bases, framed from base 1.